This T cell receptor beta chain stems from a study of blood T cell repertoires in COVID-19 (dated by TCRdb to 2018 to 2021). With respect to the entire study: The collaborator samples originated in the United States, Italy and Spain and spanned the acute and convalescent phases of COVID-19. The material from the prospective study consisted of cDNA or gDNA derived from T cells, B-cell-depleted T cells, or PBMCs. The dataset comprised deeply sampled blood TCRbeta repertoires from subjects exposed to, actively infected with, or recovered from COVID-19. The repertoires were released in a freely available public database meant as a resource for research on the immune response to SARS-CoV-2. Samples were obtained from the ongoing ImmuneRACE study (first 160 participants) and from 1,000 to 1,500 subjects provided by 6 global collaborators. Nearly every sample came with metadata listing a de-identified subject ID, COVID-19 status, age in years and sex. Where available, HLA class I and class II types were taken from metadata supplied by the sample provider and were not determined by assay-based typing.

Broad study findings and their caveats: The quantity of clinical and demographic metadata differed by source and by participant and was supplied without curation.

Clipping removes 4 bases from V and 1 base from J, with 2 as the unmatched junction base count. CDR1 and CDR2 (SGHNT, YYREEE) derive from the germline V gene (reference sequence). Measured from the cysteine to the phenylalanine, the CDR3 is 14 residues long. The DNA shown is the 42-base CDR3, in frame from base 1. Comments on this clone: Its antigen remains unidentified. Per-nucleotide qualities are absent, and no much larger clonotype sits a single base away.

Collaborating institutions collected whole blood in K2EDTA tubes following their own protocols. For TCRbeta analysis, collaborators shipped samples in one of three forms: frozen whole blood, isolated PBMCs, or DNA extracted from either of those sample types. TCRbeta CDR3 regions were amplified from genomic DNA by means of the immunoSEQ Assay, a bias-controlled multiplex PCR. As for how the authors treated the data: The number of nucleated cells in each sample was estimated by amplification of reference gene primers within the assay. To quantify the absolute abundance of each unique TCRbeta CDR3 rearrangement, sequence reads were collapsed and filtered. For each sample, productive Simpson clonality was calculated as the square root of Simpson's diversity index over productive rearrangements. Drawn from immuneACCESS, this table holds only the in-frame rearrangements with V and J called that TCRdb kept. Clones are partly lost; checked studies trace under half to an unresolved V gene and leave the rest unexplained. The V and J calls and clone size were taken over from that table, and D and trimming were inferred from the DNA. The sample profile shows 150,000 or so clones; under 80% of them were found once. The ten largest clones capture around 3% of the sample.

This TCR was recovered from an elderly woman with acute or convalescent COVID-19. Sequenced sample: peripheral blood. The chain links TRBV5-4 with TRBJ1-1, with 9 bases in between that match TRBD1. The nucleotide sequence is given as TGTGCCAGCAGCCGGGACAGGGCGAACACTGAAGCTTTCTTT. The encoded protein is CASSRDRANTEAFF.